The entry that follows covers one TCR beta chain sequence. This specimen comes from a study of blood T cells in healthy people across ages. A sample-barcoded 5' primer and a J-beta primer mix were used in a second PCR of roughly 6 to 12 cycles. MiXCR, run by TCRdb on the 5' RACE reads, gives a single entry per CDR3 protein. The table records about a million distinct CDR3 sequences, about two fifths of them present only once. Deletions cut 2 bases from V and 6 bases from J, with 11 bases between. This CDR3 comprises 14 residues. Germline-derived CDR1 and CDR2 are MDHEN and SYDVKM. This receptor was identified in a man younger than 35 in good health. Input material: blood. The rearrangement links TRBV28 to TRBJ1-5; D unclear. The CDR3 is CASSLGILGQPQHF. The CDR3 DNA reads TGTGCCAGCAGTTTAGGGATCTTGGGTCAGCCCCAGCATTTT.